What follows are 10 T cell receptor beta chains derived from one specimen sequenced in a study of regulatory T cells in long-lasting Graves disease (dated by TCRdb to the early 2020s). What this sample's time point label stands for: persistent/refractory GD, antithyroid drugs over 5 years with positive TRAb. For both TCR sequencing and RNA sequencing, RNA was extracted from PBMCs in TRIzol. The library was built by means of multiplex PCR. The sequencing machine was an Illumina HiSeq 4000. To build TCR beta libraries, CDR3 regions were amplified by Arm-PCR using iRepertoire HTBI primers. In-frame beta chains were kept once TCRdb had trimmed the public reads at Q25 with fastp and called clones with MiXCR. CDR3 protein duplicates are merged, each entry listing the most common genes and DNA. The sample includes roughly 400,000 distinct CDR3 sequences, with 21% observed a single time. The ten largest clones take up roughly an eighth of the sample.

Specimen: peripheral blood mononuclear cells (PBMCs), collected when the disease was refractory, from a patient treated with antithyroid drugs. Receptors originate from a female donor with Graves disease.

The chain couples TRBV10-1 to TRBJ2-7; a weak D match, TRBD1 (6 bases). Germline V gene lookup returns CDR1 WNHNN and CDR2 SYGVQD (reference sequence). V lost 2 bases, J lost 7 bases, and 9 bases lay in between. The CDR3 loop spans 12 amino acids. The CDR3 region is CASSEDRSEQYF. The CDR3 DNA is TGCGCCAGCAGTGAGGACAGGTCGGAGCAGTACTTC.

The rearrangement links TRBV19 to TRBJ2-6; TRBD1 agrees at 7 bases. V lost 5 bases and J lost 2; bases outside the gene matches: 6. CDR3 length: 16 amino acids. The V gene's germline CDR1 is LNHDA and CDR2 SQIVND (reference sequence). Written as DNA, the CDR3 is TGTGCCAGTAGTTCGACAGGGCCAACTGGGGCCAACGTCCTGACTTTC. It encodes CASSSTGPTGANVLTF.

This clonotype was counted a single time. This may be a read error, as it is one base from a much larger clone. The CDR3 DNA follows: TGCAGTGTTAGGCAGGGGAGCGATGAAAAACTGTTTTTT. It specifies CSVRQGSDEKLFF. The chain joins TRBV20-1 to TRBJ1-4; D is possibly TRBD1 (6 bases). This CDR3 has 13 amino acids. Germline-derived CDR1 and CDR2 are DFQATT and SNEGSKA (reference sequence). With 7 bases removed from V and 6 bases from J, the gap between germline ends came to 15 bases.

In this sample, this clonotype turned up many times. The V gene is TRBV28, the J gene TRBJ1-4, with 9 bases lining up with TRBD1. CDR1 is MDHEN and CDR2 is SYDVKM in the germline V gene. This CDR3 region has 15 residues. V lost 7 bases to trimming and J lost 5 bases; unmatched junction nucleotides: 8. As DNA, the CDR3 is TGTGCCAGCAATCGCCCGGGACAGGGAAATGAAAAACTGTTTTTT. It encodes CASNRPGQGNEKLFF.

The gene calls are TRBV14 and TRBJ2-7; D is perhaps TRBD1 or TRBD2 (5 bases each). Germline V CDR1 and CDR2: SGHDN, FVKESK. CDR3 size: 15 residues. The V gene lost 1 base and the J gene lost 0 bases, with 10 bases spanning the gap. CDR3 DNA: TGTGCCAGCAGCCAAGTTGCAGGGAGCTCCTACGAGCAGTACTTC. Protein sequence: CASSQVAGSSYEQYF.

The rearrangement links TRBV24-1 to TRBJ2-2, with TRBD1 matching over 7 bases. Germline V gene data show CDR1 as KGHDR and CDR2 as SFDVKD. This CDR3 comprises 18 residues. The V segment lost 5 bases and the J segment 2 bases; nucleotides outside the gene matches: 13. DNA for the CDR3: TGTGCCACCAGTGGGGTTCGGGACAGCGTAGTAAACACCGGGGAGCTGTTTTTT. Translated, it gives CATSGVRDSVVNTGELFF.

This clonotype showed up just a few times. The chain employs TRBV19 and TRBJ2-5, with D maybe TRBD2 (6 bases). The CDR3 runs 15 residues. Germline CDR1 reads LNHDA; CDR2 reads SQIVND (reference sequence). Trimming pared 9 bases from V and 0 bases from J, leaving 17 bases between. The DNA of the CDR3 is TGTGCCAGCGCGGAGAGGGGACTGCACCAAGAGACCCAGTACTTC. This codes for CASAERGLHQETQYF.

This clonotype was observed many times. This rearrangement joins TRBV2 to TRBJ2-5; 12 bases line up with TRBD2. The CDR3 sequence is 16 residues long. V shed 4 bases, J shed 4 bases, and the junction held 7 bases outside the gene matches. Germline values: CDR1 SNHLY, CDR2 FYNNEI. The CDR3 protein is CASSARTSGNRETQYF. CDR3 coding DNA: TGTGCCAGCAGTGCCAGGACTAGCGGGAATAGAGAGACCCAGTACTTC.

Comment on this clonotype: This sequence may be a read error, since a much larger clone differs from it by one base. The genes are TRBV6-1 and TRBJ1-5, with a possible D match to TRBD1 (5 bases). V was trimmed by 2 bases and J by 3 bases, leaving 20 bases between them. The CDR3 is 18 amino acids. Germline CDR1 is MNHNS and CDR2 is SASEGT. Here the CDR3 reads CASSEFQGSQRNNQPQHF. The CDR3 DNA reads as TGTGCCAGCAGTGAATTCCAGGGAAGTCAGCGTAACAATCAGCCCCAGCATTTT.

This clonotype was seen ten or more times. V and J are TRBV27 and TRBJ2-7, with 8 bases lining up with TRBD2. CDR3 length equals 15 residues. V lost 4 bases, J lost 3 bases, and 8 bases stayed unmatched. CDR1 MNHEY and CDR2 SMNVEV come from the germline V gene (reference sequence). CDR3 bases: TGTGCCAGCAGTTCCCCGAGCGGGAGAGGCTACGAGCAGTACTTC. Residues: CASSSPSGRGYEQYF.